This TCR beta chain was documented in a study of OX40 agonist ivuxolimab in advanced cancers. The repertoire was sequenced with immunoSEQ multiplex PCR; TCRdb's copy has only in-frame clones and lacks some. This table holds 31,000 or so clones, around 90% found once. This TCR came from an adult with an advanced solid tumor such as melanoma, head and neck, liver or kidney cancer. The sequencing here drew on CD4+ or CD8+ T cells sorted from blood, taken in a trial of the OX40 agonist ivuxolimab.

For the CDR3, the DNA is TGTGCCAGTAGTATCACAAGAGGGGGCTGGGACGAGCAGTACTTC. It specifies CASSITRGGWDEQYF. The J gene is TRBJ2-7, the V gene TRBV19; TRBD1 matches 7 bases. CDR1 is LNHDA, CDR2 SQIVND, per germline (reference sequence). CDR3 size: 15 residues. The V and J ends lost 3 bases and 5 bases, in that order; junction bases with no gene match: 10.